A selection of T cell receptor beta chains follows, all from one sample in a study of shared clonotypes between healthy human individuals. TCRdb's copy holds only in-frame clones and misses some; the assay was immunoSEQ multiplex PCR. The table records nearly 2 million clones, less than 95% of them present only once. The sequencing sample was made of naive CD8+ T cells sorted from blood. The receptors come from a man between 18 and 29 years old in good health. Both conserved end residues are part of each CDR3.

V | CDR3
TRBV5-6 | CASSTGASYNEQFF
TRBV29-1 | CSARTGPYEQYF
TRBV6-5 | CASSYGSHSYNEQFF
TRBV30 | CAWSVLGDADTQYF
TRBV27 | CASSLTGAGANVLTF
TRBV4-1 | CASSQDAEETQYF
TRBV7-9 | CASSGEGLYEQYF
TRBV28 | CASSFVWGYGYTF
TRBV7-6 | CASSLAVGPMNGYTF
TRBV27 | CASRPGQTTNYPYNEQFF
TRBV11-2 | CASSPDFTGEEEKLFF
TRBV5-8 | CASSGRPTYEQYF
TRBV23-1 | CASSLLGAPSYEQYF
TRBV5-1 | CASSDRGGSYNEQFF
TRBV9 | CASSAGEEAFNEKLFF
TRBV27 | CASSLLAGGTYEQYF
TRBV7-8 | CASRLTGGGAEAFF
TRBV25-1 | CASSEMDTQYF
TRBV28 | CASREVGEDEKLFF
TRBV28 | CASSSVDYGELFF
TRBV6-1 | CASSVSESYEQYF
TRBV7-3 | CASSFSTGYEQYF
TRBV6-1 | CASSGAGTGKHEQYF